Shown below are 22 T cell receptor beta chains from a single sample sequenced in a study of T-cell memory formation after mild COVID-19. MiXCR, run by TCRdb on the 5' RACE reads, gives a single entry per CDR3 protein. Of some 210,000 distinct CDR3 sequences listed, roughly a tenth are singletons. Specimen: PBMCs or a T cell subset sorted from them (not recorded which). These receptors came from a man aged 18 to 30 who had mild COVID-19 (a few samples of this study predate the infection). Cell type and time point are not known.

In this sample, this clonotype turned up a few times. The chain uses TRBV12-3 or TRBV12-4 and TRBJ2-5; a possible D gene is TRBD2 (5 bases). V was shortened by 2 bases and J by 1 base, with 8 bases between the two germline ends. The CDR3 loop spans 14 amino acids. The CDR3 is CASSLPEAQETQYF. The CDR3 region has the DNA TGTGCCAGCAGTTTACCGGAGGCCCAAGAGACCCAGTACTTC.

This clonotype was seen more than once but under ten times. This rearrangement joins TRBV12-3 or TRBV12-4 to TRBJ2-7, with 12 positions matching TRBD1. The J segment lost 3 bases and the V segment lost 6 bases, leaving 12 bases of the junction unmatched. The CDR3 is 17 residues long. CDR3 protein: CASSPLSWDRGHYEQYF. The CDR3 DNA reads as TGTGCCAGCAGCCCACTATCCTGGGACAGGGGGCACTACGAGCAGTACTTC.

This clonotype was seen a handful of times. The J gene is TRBJ2-7, the V gene TRBV5-1, with D possibly TRBD2 on 5 matching bases. V was clipped by 0 bases and J by 3 bases, with 13 bases between them. Germline V CDR1 and CDR2: SGHRS, YFSETQ. CDR3 length equals 15 residues. The CDR3 here is CASSLGSGWGYEQYV. The DNA for the CDR3 is TGCGCCAGCAGCTTGGGGTCGGGGTGGGGCTACGAGCAGTACGTC.

The sample holds one count of this clonotype. The gene calls are TRBV27 and TRBJ2-1; unclear D gene. V lost 3 bases, J lost 4 bases, and 10 bases lay in between. The CDR3 runs 14 residues. Looked up from germline, CDR1 is MNHEY and CDR2 is SMNVEV (reference sequence). CDR3 DNA sequence: TGTGCCAGCAGTTTTTTAGGGTCGTACAATGAGCAGTTCTTC. Translation: CASSFLGSYNEQFF.

The chain carries TRBV20-1 and TRBJ2-7; TRBD1 is a possible D gene (7 bases). CDR1 is DFQATT and CDR2 is SNEGSKA in the germline V gene (reference sequence). V lost 1 base to trimming and J lost 2 bases, with 12 bases between them. This CDR3 comprises 14 residues. CDR3: CSARGGTEPYEQYF. CDR3 nucleotides: TGCAGTGCTAGAGGCGGGACAGAACCCTACGAGCAGTACTTC.

In DNA form, the CDR3 reads TGTGCCACCAGTGATGCGGGGGCCAATGAGCAGTTCTTC. Translating gives CATSDAGANEQFF. V usage is TRBV24-1 and J usage is TRBJ2-1; possible D gene TRBD2, 7 bases. This CDR3 has 13 amino acids. CDR1 and CDR2 from the germline V gene are KGHDR and SFDVKD. Trimming stripped 3 bases from V and 6 bases from J, with 8 bases between.

This clonotype was counted ten times or more. The V call is TRBV5-1, the J call TRBJ2-3; D is possibly TRBD2 (6 bases). Germline CDR1 SGHRS, CDR2 YFSETQ. The CDR3 has 15 amino acids. The V end was cut by 1 base, the J end by 5 bases, with 14 bases between. CDR3 sequence: CASSLLGQGGDTQYF. The CDR3 DNA reads as TGCGCCAGCAGCTTGCTAGGGCAGGGAGGAGATACGCAGTATTTT.

This clonotype was seen many times. The chain uses TRBV7-9 and TRBJ2-5; 10 bases line up with TRBD2. This CDR3 is built from 15 residues. Losses at the gene ends were 5 bases for V and 4 bases for J; bases not matched to a gene: 7. Per germline, CDR1 SEHNR and CDR2 FQNEAQ (reference sequence). For the CDR3, the DNA is TGTGCCAGCAGCCCCGGACTAGCGGCATTAGAGACCCAGTACTTC. The encoded protein is CASSPGLAALETQYF.

The chain joins TRBV12-3 or TRBV12-4 to TRBJ1-3, with D unclear. The CDR3 is 14 residues long. V dropped 3 bases and J dropped 0 bases, with 6 bases sitting between them. In DNA, the CDR3 is TGTGCCAGCAGTTTCGCCTTCTCTGGAAACACCATATATTTT. Encoded protein: CASSFAFSGNTIYF.

V and J are TRBV18 and TRBJ2-5, with a weak D call TRBD1 (6 bases). CDR1 and CDR2 from the germline V gene are KGHSH and LQKENI. The length of the CDR3 is 14 residues. V was shortened by 8 bases and J by 1 base, with 14 bases between the two germline ends. CDR3 region: CASQNRVSQETQYF. The CDR3 DNA follows: TGTGCCAGCCAAAACAGGGTTAGCCAAGAGACCCAGTACTTC.

This clonotype was observed a handful of times. This chain connects TRBV4-3 to TRBJ2-3; no firm D call. V was shortened by 4 bases and J by 0 bases, with 8 bases between the two germline ends. CDR1 and CDR2 (germline): LGHNA, YSLEER. The CDR3 has 14 residues. In DNA, the CDR3 is TGCGCCAGCAGCCGGGCCTACAGCACAGATACGCAGTATTTT. It specifies CASSRAYSTDTQYF.

The chain employs TRBV9 and TRBJ1-4; D is ambiguous. CDR1 SGDLS and CDR2 YYNGEE come from the germline V gene. The ends were cut back, 3 bases at V and 10 bases at J, with 13 bases in the middle. This CDR3 has 13 amino acids. CDR3 nucleotides: TGTGCCAGCAGCGAAACCGGTCGGGGAAAACTGTTTTTT. Residues: CASSETGRGKLFF.

This clonotype has just a few counts. The V and J genes are TRBV4-1 and TRBJ1-2; the D gene is possibly TRBD1 (6 bases). V was pared by 0 bases and J by 8 bases, with 13 bases between. Germline CDR1 and CDR2: MGHRA and YSYEKL. This CDR3 comprises 14 residues. CDR3 sequence reads: CASSQDRGREGYTF. The CDR3 nucleotides are TGCGCCAGCAGCCAAGATAGGGGGAGGGAAGGCTACACCTTC.

The chain uses TRBV7-2 and TRBJ2-1, with a tentative D call TRBD2 (5 bases). The CDR3 has 18 residues. In germline, CDR1 is SGHTA, CDR2 FQGNSA. Trimming stripped 7 bases from V and 0 bases from J, with 22 bases between. The CDR3 spells CASKGILGAISSYNEQFF. For the CDR3, the DNA is TGTGCCAGCAAGGGAATATTGGGAGCGATAAGCTCCTACAATGAGCAGTTCTTC.

The sample holds a few counts of this clonotype. The chain carries TRBV20-1 and TRBJ1-5; a weak D match, TRBD1 (5 bases). The CDR3 totals 17 residues. The V and J ends lost 3 bases and 2 bases respectively, with 20 bases between them. The germline CDR1 and CDR2 sequences are DFQATT and SNEGSKA (reference sequence). This chain's CDR3 is CSASNGQGWSGNQPQHF. In DNA, the CDR3 is TGCAGTGCTAGTAATGGTCAGGGTTGGAGCGGCAATCAGCCCCAGCATTTT.

The rearrangement links TRBV10-2 to TRBJ2-5, with D possibly matching TRBD1 (5 bases). Per germline, CDR1 WSHSY and CDR2 SAAADI. V was clipped by 0 bases and J by 3 bases, with 8 bases between them. The CDR3 runs to 14 residues. CDR3 nucleotides: TGCGCCAGCAGTGAGTCTCCCAGGGAAGAGACCCAGTACTTC. Its protein is CASSESPREETQYF.

The V gene is TRBV6-6, the J gene TRBJ1-2, with TRBD1 as a possible D gene (5 bases). V was pared by 5 bases and J by 4 bases, with 11 bases between. From germline, CDR1 is MNHNY and CDR2 SVGAGI (reference sequence). This CDR3 is built from 13 residues. The CDR3 DNA follows: TGTGCCAGCAGTACCCCGGGGCTCTATGGCTACACCTTC. Its protein product is CASSTPGLYGYTF.

The chain couples TRBV7-6 to TRBJ2-5; D perhaps matches TRBD1 (6 bases). Germline CDR1 SGHVS, CDR2 FNYEAQ. V lost 5 bases, J lost 1 base, and 14 bases lay in between. The CDR3 runs to 15 residues. The CDR3 region has the DNA TGTGCCAGCAGCAACCAGCCCAGGGGCCAAGAGACCCAGTACTTC. Its translation: CASSNQPRGQETQYF.

The rearrangement links TRBV7-2 to TRBJ2-7, with a tentative D call TRBD2 (5 bases). Trimming stripped 1 base from V and 4 bases from J, with 17 bases between. This CDR3 is 16 amino acids long. Germline assignment: CDR1 SGHTA and CDR2 FQGNSA. CDR3 in DNA: TGTGCCAGCAGCTTAGGGCAAGGGCTAGCCGGATACGAGCAGTACTTC. Translating gives CASSLGQGLAGYEQYF.

The sample holds many counts of this clonotype. V usage is TRBV11-1 and J usage is TRBJ2-1, with unresolved D. Germline loops: CDR1 SGHAT, CDR2 FQDESV (reference sequence). The ends were cut back, 0 bases at V and 5 bases at J, with 5 bases in the middle. The CDR3 loop spans 13 amino acids. In DNA form, the CDR3 reads TGTGCCAGCAGCTTAGCAGCTAACAATGAGCAGTTCTTC. It codes for CASSLAANNEQFF.

This sequence joins TRBV30 and TRBJ2-1; no definite D call. CDR3 size: 12 residues. Per the germline V gene, CDR1 is GTSNPN and CDR2 is SVGIG (reference sequence). Trimming took off 4 bases at V and 4 bases at J, with 8 bases between the two ends. The CDR3 protein is CAWTAIYNEQFF. The DNA of the CDR3 is TGTGCCTGGACGGCTATTTACAATGAGCAGTTCTTC.

The gene calls are TRBV10-3 and TRBJ2-3; 7 bases line up with TRBD1. V shed 8 bases and J 6 bases; nucleotides not matched to a gene: 5. The V gene's germline CDR1 is ENHRY and CDR2 SYGVKD. This CDR3 is 12 amino acids long. CDR3 DNA: TGTGCCATCGGACGACAGGGTGATACGCAGTATTTT. Its protein product is CAIGRQGDTQYF.